This is a list of T cell receptor beta chains from one sample in a study of blood T cell repertoires in COVID-19. Sequenced by immunoSEQ multiplex PCR; TCRdb stores in-frame clones only, minus some. Of 150,000 or so clones detected, approximately 74% appear once; the ten largest clones hold about 3%. Sequenced material: peripheral blood. The receptor set was obtained from an elderly woman with acute or convalescent COVID-19. The CDR3 runs from the conserved cysteine through the conserved F or W. The D gene is left open where the match is weak. Clone size appears in some rows only: once, few, many, or a class for an expanded clone.

abundance	v_gene	d_gene	j_gene	CDR3nt	CDR3aa
.	TRBV5-1	.	TRBJ1-5	TGCGCCAGCAGCTTGGGACAGCTAGATCAGCCCCAGCATTTT	CASSLGQLDQPQHF
.	TRBV7-9	TRBD2	TRBJ2-3	TGTGCCAGCAGTTCTGGTCTGGGACTAGCGGGAGTTATCACAGATACGCAGTATTTT	CASSSGLGLAGVITDTQYF
.	TRBV6-2/TRBV6-3	.	TRBJ2-1	TGTGCCAGCAGCTCAACTAGAGGTAATGAGCAGTTCTTC	CASSSTRGNEQFF
.	TRBV7-9	TRBD2	TRBJ2-7	TGTGCCAGCAGGACTCGGCTAGCGGGAGGGAACTACGAGCAGTACTTC	CASRTRLAGGNYEQYF
few	TRBV6-1	TRBD1	TRBJ1-5	TGTGCCAGCCTTCAGGGGGAAACAAATCAGCCCCAGCATTTT	CASLQGETNQPQHF
.	TRBV29-1	.	TRBJ1-1	TGCAGCGTACACACGGGCACTGAAGCTTTCTTT	CSVHTGTEAFF
.	TRBV20-1	TRBD2	TRBJ2-2	TGCAGTGCTAGTCTAGCGGGATTAAGTAACACCGGGGAGCTGTTTTTT	CSASLAGLSNTGELFF
.	TRBV6-5	TRBD2	TRBJ2-7	TGTGCCAGCCAGCGGGGTCCATCCTACGAGCAGTACTTC	CASQRGPSYEQYF
.	TRBV5-6	.	TRBJ2-6	TGTGCCAGCAGCGACAGGAGAACAGCCCTCAGGTCTGGGGCCAACGTCCTGACTTTC	CASSDRRTALRSGANVLTF
few	TRBV5-1	TRBD2	TRBJ2-5	TGCGCCAGCAGCTTGGGGACTAGCGGTGAGACCCAGTACTTC	CASSLGTSGETQYF
.	TRBV27	TRBD2	TRBJ2-1	TGTGCCAGCAGTTTAGGACTAGCGGGAACCTGGAACAATGAGCAGTTCTTC	CASSLGLAGTWNNEQFF
.	TRBV19	TRBD1	TRBJ2-7	TGTGCCAGTAGCAGGACAGGAGCGGAATACGAGCAGTACTTC	CASSRTGAEYEQYF
.	TRBV19	TRBD1	TRBJ2-5	TGTGCCAGTAGCACAGGGGACGGACAAGAGACCCAGTACTTC	CASSTGDGQETQYF
.	TRBV6-5	TRBD1	TRBJ1-1	TGTGCCAGCAGTTACACCTTCGGACAGGGGGGGACTGAAGCTTTCTTT	CASSYTFGQGGTEAFF
.	TRBV5-1	.	TRBJ2-1	TGCGCCAGCAGCTTGCCCCGCAGGGGCCGGCGGGGGAATGAGCAGTTCTTC	CASSLPRRGRRGNEQFF
.	TRBV6-5	.	TRBJ1-4	TGTGCCAGCAGCTCCTCTCCCGGGGAACTGTTTTTT	CASSSSPGELFF
.	TRBV2	.	TRBJ1-6	TGTGCCAGCCGTACAGGCAATTCACCCCTCCACTTT	CASRTGNSPLHF
few	TRBV6-5	TRBD2	TRBJ2-2	TGTGCCAGCAGTTACGCTAGCGGGAGTGTCGGGGAGCTGTTTTTT	CASSYASGSVGELFF
.	TRBV4-2	.	TRBJ1-2	TGTGCCAGCAGCCAAGAAGGCCTAAGGGGTTATGGCTACACCTTC	CASSQEGLRGYGYTF
once	TRBV9	TRBD1	TRBJ1-2	TGTGCCAGCAGCGTAACAGGGGTTAGTAACTATGGCTACACCTTC	CASSVTGVSNYGYTF
.	TRBV6-5	TRBD1	TRBJ1-2	TGTGCCAGCTCTCCAGGGGGTCATGGCTACACCTTC	CASSPGGHGYTF
.	TRBV6-2/TRBV6-3	.	TRBJ1-4	TGTGCCAGCAGTACACGACAGTCGGAGAATGAAAAACTGTTTTTT	CASSTRQSENEKLFF
.	TRBV7-7	.	TRBJ2-5	TGTGCCAGCAGCTTAGAGTCAGGCTTACAAGAGACCCAGTACTTC	CASSLESGLQETQYF
.	TRBV7-9	TRBD1	TRBJ2-7	TGTGCCAGCAGCATCAGGGACAGCATCGTTCAGTACTTC	CASSIRDSIVQYF
.	TRBV12-3/TRBV12-4	.	TRBJ2-1	TGTGCCAGCATTTCCCGCGGAAGGCAGTTCTTC	CASISRGRQFF
.	TRBV6-5	.	TRBJ1-5	TGTGCCAGCTCTGGCCAGGGTGTTCAGCCCCAGCATTTT	CASSGQGVQPQHF
few	TRBV7-8	.	TRBJ1-1	TGTGCCAGCAGCTTAGCGCGAGGGTCTGACACTGAAGCTTTCTTT	CASSLARGSDTEAFF
.	TRBV10-1	.	TRBJ2-3	TGCGCCAGCAGTGGAGCTAGCACAGATACGCAGTATTTT	CASSGASTDTQYF
.	TRBV10-1	.	TRBJ2-5	TGCGCCAGCAGTGGATCCGGGGAGACCCAGTACTTC	CASSGSGETQYF
.	TRBV10-3	.	TRBJ1-5	TGTGCCATCAGTGAGACTTTAGATCAGCCCCAGCATTTT	CAISETLDQPQHF
.	TRBV19	.	TRBJ2-1	TGTGCCAGTAGTATAGATTACAGTTCAGCCAGCTCCTACAATGAGCAGTTCTTC	CASSIDYSSASSYNEQFF
.	TRBV5-1	.	TRBJ1-3	TGCGCCAGCAGCCCCACAGGCATCTCTGGAAACACCATATATTTT	CASSPTGISGNTIYF
.	TRBV24-1	TRBD1	TRBJ2-1	TGTGCCACCAGTGACCCACGACAGGGTTTCAATGAGCAGTTCTTC	CATSDPRQGFNEQFF
.	TRBV4-1	TRBD2	TRBJ2-1	TGCGCCAGCAGCCAAGATGCAACCTCCGGACTAGCGGGTTACAATGAGCAGTTCTTC	CASSQDATSGLAGYNEQFF
.	TRBV7-2	.	TRBJ2-2	TGTGCCAGCAGCTTACAGACTCCGAACACCGGGGAGCTGTTTTTT	CASSLQTPNTGELFF